This T cell receptor beta chain originates from a study of graft-versus-host responses after intestinal transplantation. Study-wide background: Induction using anti-thymocyte globulin, followed by tacrolimus and steroids for two to three years, was given to all recipients. Broader study findings: Within allografts, high graft-versus-host to host-versus-graft clonal ratios were seen among patients with graft-donor T cell macrochimerism.

About this clone itself: Antigen: not known.

The method was immunoSEQ multiplex PCR; TCRdb's version includes in-frame clones alone and lacks a portion of them. The table lists about 39,000 clones, 85% to 95% of them singletons, with about 3.6% in the top ten. The germline CDR1 and CDR2 sequences are SGHAT and FQNNGV. Trimming removed 5 bases at V and 11 bases at J, with 11 bases between. This CDR3 is built from 11 residues. V gene TRBV11-2 combines with J gene TRBJ2-3; D may be TRBD1 or TRBD2 (6 bases each). The receptor comes from a human patient who received an intestinal transplant, so some T cells may come from the graft donor. This material consisted of PBMCs, taken almost 750 days after intestinal transplantation. In DNA form, the CDR3 reads TGTGCCAGCAGCGGGGGGCGGGGGCAGTATTTT. The encoded protein is CASSGGRGQYF.